This T cell receptor (beta chain) derives from a study of CD8+CD57+ T cells in acquired aplastic anemia. Overall study: Mean DNA quantity obtained from sorted CD4+ and CD8+ cells was 3 to 4 ug. Study-wide points: Patients and controls shared twenty-nine CD8+ CDR3 sequences.

Whoever was chosen for sequencing had shown CD8+CD57+ cell expansion by flow cytometry. The patients, all of them, had severe acquired aplastic anemia. Patients were untreated when blood was sampled. According to the study, genomic DNA was the template for TCR beta VDJ and CDR3 profiling. TCRdb redid the calling of the reads with MiXCR, one entry per CDR3 protein. In the table there are some 160,000 distinct CDR3 sequences, around 47% of which are singletons. Comment on this clonotype: The antigen remains undetermined.

The source of this sequence is a human donor with aplastic anemia. Sequencing was carried out using sorted CD4+, CD8+, or CD8+CD57+ T cells (not recorded which) from PBMCs.

CDR3 amino acids: CASSVSTGSHEQYF. The CDR3, as DNA: TGTGCCAGCAGCGTATCCACAGGGTCCCACGAGCAGTACTTC. This chain uses TRBV9 with TRBJ2-7, with D maybe TRBD1 (6 bases). This CDR3 spans 14 amino acids. Germline V gene data show CDR1 as SGDLS and CDR2 as YYNGEE. V was shortened by 1 base and J by 5 bases, with 13 bases between the two germline ends. The whole variable domain, filled in from reference TRBV9 and TRBJ2-7, reads DSGVTQTPKHLITATGQRVTLRCSPRSGDLSVYWYQQSLDQGLQFLIQYYNGEERAKGNILERFSAQQFPDLHSELNLSSLELGDSALYFCASSVSTGSHEQYFGPGTRLTVT.